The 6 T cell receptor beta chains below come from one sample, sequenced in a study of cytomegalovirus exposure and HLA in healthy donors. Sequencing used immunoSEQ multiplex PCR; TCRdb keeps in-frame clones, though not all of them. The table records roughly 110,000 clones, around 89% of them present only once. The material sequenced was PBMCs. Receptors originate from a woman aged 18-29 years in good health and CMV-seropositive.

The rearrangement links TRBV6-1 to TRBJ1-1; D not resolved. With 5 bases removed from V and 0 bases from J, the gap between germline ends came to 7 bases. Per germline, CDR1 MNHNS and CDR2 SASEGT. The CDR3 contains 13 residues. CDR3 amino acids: CASSPVVNTEAFF. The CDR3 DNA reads TGTGCCAGCAGTCCCGTCGTGAACACTGAAGCTTTCTTT.

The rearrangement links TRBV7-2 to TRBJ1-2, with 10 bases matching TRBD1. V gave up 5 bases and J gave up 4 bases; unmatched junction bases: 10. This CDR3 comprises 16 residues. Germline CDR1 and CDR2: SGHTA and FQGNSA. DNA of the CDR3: TGTGCCAGCAGCCCGATAGGGACAGGGGCTTCCTATGGCTACACCTTC. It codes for CASSPIGTGASYGYTF.

In nucleotides, the CDR3 is TGTGCCAGTAGTGACCGGGACATTAATGAAAAACTGTTTTTT. It yields the protein CASSDRDINEKLFF. This rearrangement joins TRBV19 to TRBJ1-4; a weak D match, TRBD1 (6 bases). CDR3 length: 14 amino acids. Per the germline V gene, CDR1 is LNHDA and CDR2 is SQIVND (reference sequence). With 5 bases removed from V and 4 bases from J, the gap between germline ends came to 11 bases.

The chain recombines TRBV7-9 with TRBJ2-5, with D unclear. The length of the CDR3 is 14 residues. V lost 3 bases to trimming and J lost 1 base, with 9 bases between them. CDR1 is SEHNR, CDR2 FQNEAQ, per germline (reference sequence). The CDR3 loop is CASSFLSFQETQYF. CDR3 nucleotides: TGTGCCAGCAGCTTCCTCAGTTTCCAAGAGACCCAGTACTTC.

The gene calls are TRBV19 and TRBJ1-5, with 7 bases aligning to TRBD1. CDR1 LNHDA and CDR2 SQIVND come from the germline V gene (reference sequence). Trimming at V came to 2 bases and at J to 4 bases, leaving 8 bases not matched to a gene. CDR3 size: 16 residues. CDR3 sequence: CASSISPGQPNQPQHF. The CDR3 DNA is TGTGCCAGTAGTATATCGCCGGGACAGCCTAATCAGCCCCAGCATTTT.

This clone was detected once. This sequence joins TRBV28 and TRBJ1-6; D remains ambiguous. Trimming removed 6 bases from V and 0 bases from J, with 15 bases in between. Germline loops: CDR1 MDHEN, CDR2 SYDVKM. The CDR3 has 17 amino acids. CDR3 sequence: CASRLGPGSSYNSPLHF. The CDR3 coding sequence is TGTGCCAGCAGGTTAGGACCGGGGAGCTCCTATAATTCACCCCTCCACTTT.